Sequencing of this TCR beta chain was carried out in a study of T cells in tumors after PD-1 blockade. The wider study: A subset received ongoing vismodegib 150 mg daily alongside anti-PD-1 therapy. On average, peripheral blood gave roughly 110,000 TCR templates and over 30,000 unique clonotypes.

This table comes from immunoSEQ multiplex PCR, and its TCRdb copy is limited to in-frame clones, with some not included. The repertoire holds tens of thousands of clones, with more than 70% as singletons. Germline CDR1 reads MNHNS; CDR2 reads SASEGT. Between the trimmed V and J ends, which lost 1 base and 4 bases, there was a span of 16 bases. The CDR3 runs to 16 residues. This rearrangement joins TRBV6-1 to TRBJ1-2, with a tentative D call TRBD1 (5 bases). This sample comprised PBMCs, obtained before anti-PD-1 treatment. The source is a human donor with basal cell carcinoma. The CDR3 sequence: CASSEGEGAPGYGYTF. Here the CDR3 DNA reads TGTGCCAGCAGTGAAGGAGAAGGGGCCCCTGGCTATGGCTACACCTTC.